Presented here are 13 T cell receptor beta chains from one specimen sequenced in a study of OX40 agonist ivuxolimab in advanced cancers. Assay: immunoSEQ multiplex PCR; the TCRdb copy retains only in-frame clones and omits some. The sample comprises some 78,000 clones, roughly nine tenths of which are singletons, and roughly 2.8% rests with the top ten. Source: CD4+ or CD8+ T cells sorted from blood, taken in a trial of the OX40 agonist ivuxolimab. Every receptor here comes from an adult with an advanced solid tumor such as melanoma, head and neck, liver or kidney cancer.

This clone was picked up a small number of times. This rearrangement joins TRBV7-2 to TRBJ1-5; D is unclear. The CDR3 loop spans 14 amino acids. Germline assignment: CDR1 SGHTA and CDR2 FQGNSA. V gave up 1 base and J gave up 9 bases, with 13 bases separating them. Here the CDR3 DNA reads TGTGCCAGCAGCTTAGATACACTCCCTCGGCCCCAGCATTTT. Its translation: CASSLDTLPRPQHF.

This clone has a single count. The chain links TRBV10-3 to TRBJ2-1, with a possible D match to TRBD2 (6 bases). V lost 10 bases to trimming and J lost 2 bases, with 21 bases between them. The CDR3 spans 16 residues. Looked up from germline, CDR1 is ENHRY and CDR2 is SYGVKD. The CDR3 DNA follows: TGTGCCACCAGACGTTTTACGGCGGGGCCCTACAATGAGCAGTTCTTC. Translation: CATRRFTAGPYNEQFF.

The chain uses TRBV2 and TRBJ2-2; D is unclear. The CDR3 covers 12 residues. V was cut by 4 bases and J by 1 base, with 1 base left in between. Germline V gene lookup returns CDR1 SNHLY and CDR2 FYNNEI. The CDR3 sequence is CASSGNTGELFF. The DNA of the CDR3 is TGTGCCAGCAGTGGGAACACCGGGGAGCTGTTTTTT.

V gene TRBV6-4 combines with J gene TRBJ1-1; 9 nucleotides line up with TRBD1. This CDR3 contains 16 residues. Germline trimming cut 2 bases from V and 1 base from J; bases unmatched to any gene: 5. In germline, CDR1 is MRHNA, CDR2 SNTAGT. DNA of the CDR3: TGTGCCAGCAGTGACGGGACAGGGAAAGGGAACACTGAAGCTTTCTTT. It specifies CASSDGTGKGNTEAFF.

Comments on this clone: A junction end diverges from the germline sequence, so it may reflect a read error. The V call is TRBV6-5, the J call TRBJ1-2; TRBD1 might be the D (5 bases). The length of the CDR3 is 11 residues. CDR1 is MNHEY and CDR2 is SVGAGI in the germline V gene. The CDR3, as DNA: TGTGCCAGCAGTCAGGGAGCAGCACTAAACTTC. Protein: CASSQGAALNF.

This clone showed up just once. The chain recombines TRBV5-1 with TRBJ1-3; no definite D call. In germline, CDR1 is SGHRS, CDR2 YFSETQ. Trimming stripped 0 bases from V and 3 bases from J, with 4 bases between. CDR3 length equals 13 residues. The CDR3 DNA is TGCGCCAGCAGCTTGGAGGTTGGAAACACCATATATTTT. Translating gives CASSLEVGNTIYF.

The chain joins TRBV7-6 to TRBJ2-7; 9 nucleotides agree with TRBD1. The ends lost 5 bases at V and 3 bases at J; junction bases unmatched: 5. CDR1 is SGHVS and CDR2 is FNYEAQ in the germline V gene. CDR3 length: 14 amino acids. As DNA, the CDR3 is TGTGCCAGCAGCCCACAGGGGGCTTACTACGAGCAGTACTTC. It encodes CASSPQGAYYEQYF. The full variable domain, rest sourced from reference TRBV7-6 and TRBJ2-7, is GAGVSQSPRYKVTKRGQDVALRCDPISGHVSLYWYRQALGQGPEFLTYFNYEAQQDKSGLPNDRFSAERPEGSISTLTIQRTEQRDSAMYRCASSPQGAYYEQYFGPGTRLTVT.

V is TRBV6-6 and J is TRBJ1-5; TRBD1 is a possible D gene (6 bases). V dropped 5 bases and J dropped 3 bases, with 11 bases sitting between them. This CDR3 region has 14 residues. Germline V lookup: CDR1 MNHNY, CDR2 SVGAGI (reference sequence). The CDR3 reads CASSGQFDNQPQHF. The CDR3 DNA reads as TGTGCCAGCAGTGGACAGTTTGACAATCAGCCCCAGCATTTT.

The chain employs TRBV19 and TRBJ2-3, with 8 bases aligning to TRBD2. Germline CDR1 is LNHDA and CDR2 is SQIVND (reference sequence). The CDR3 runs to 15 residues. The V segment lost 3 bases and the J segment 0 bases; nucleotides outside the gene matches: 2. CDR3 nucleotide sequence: TGTGCCAGTAGTATTAAGCGGGGGAGCACAGATACGCAGTATTTT. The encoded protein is CASSIKRGSTDTQYF.

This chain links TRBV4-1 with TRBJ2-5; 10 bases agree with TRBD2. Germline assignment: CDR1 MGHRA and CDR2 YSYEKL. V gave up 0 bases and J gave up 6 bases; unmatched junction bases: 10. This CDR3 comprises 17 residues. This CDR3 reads CASSQEIAGGFLKTQYF. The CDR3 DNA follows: TGCGCCAGCAGCCAAGAGATAGCGGGGGGATTCCTCAAGACCCAGTACTTC.

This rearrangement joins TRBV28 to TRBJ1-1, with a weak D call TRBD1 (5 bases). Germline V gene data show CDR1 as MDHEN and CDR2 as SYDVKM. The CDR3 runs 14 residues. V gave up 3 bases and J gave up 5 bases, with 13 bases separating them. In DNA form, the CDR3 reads TGTGCCAGCAGTTTCGGAGGGGTTGATACTGAAGCTTTCTTT. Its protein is CASSFGGVDTEAFF.

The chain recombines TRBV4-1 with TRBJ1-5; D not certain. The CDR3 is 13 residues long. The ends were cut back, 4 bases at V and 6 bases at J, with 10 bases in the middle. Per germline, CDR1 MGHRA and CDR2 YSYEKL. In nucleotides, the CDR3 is TGCGCCAGCAGCCTCGGAAGTGCTCAGCCCCAGCATTTT. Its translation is CASSLGSAQPQHF.

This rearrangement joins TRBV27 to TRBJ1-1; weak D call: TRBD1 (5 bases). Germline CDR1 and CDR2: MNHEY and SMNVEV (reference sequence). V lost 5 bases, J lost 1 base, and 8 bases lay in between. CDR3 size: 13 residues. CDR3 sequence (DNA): TGTGCCAGCAGTATGACAGCGAACACTGAAGCTTTCTTT. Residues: CASSMTANTEAFF.